These 11 T cell receptor beta chains were sequenced from one sample in a study of T-cell reconstitution after alpha-beta-depleted transplantation in children. TCRbeta library preparation incorporated unique molecular identifiers. Each CDR3 protein gets one entry after TCRdb re-called the PCR reads with MiXCR. The sample lists around 700,000 distinct CDR3 sequences, roughly 13% occurring once. Sequenced here: PBMCs, sampled before TCRalphabeta/CD19-depleted stem cell transplant. These receptors were collected from a girl aged 2-10 years with congenital amegakaryocytic thrombocytopenia, due to receive a stem cell transplant.

The chain employs TRBV18 and TRBJ2-7; no clear D. The V and J ends lost 6 bases and 3 bases respectively, with 18 bases between them. The CDR3 loop spans 15 amino acids. Germline assignment: CDR1 KGHSH and CDR2 LQKENI. CDR3 sequence: CASSAEVQRLYEQYF. CDR3 bases: TGTGCCAGCTCCGCTGAAGTTCAGCGACTCTACGAGCAGTACTTC.

This clonotype was counted ten times or more. In nucleotides, the CDR3 is TGTGCCAGCAGCTATCGACAGGGCGGCAAAAACATTCAGTACTTC. Encoded protein: CASSYRQGGKNIQYF. The rearrangement uses TRBV7-9 and TRBJ2-4, with 7 bases aligning to TRBD1. The CDR3 totals 15 residues. The trim removed 4 bases at V and 3 bases at J, leaving 6 bases unmatched. The V gene's germline CDR1 is SEHNR and CDR2 FQNEAQ (reference sequence).

This clonotype was seen ten or more times. The gene calls are TRBV29-1 and TRBJ1-1, with TRBD1 as a possible D gene (5 bases). This CDR3 has 11 amino acids. Germline assignment: CDR1 SQVTM and CDR2 ANQGSEA. The germline V and J ends were trimmed by 6 bases and 3 bases, with 8 bases remaining between them. This CDR3 is CSVARDTEAFF. The CDR3 DNA is TGCAGCGTGGCCAGGGACACTGAAGCTTTCTTT.

This clonotype was seen ten or more times. The chain couples TRBV20-1 to TRBJ2-1; D is ambiguous. The CDR3 has 13 residues. CDR1 and CDR2 from the germline V gene are DFQATT and SNEGSKA (reference sequence). Trimming cost V 3 bases and J 1 base, with 7 bases left between them. Written as DNA, the CDR3 is TGCAGTGCTAGGGCTTTGTCCTACAATGAGCAGTTCTTC. Translation gives CSARALSYNEQFF.

The chain carries TRBV21-1 and TRBJ2-6; the table's D call TRBD2 went unverified against the DNA. TRBV21-1 has pseudogene status. The CDR3 loop spans 16 amino acids. The CDR3 loop is CASKGTPCSGANVLTF. In DNA, the CDR3 is TGTGCCAGCAAGGGGACTCCCTGCTCTGGGGCCAACGTCCTGACTTTC.

Ten or more counts support this clonotype. The chain combines TRBV4-1 with TRBJ2-7; no clear D. Germline CDR1 and CDR2: MGHRA and YSYEKL. Trimming left V 0 bases short and J 4 bases short, with 13 bases between. The CDR3 has 15 amino acids. CDR3 DNA: TGCGCCAGCAGCCAAGATGTACTACCTAGTTACGAGCAGTACTTC. Protein sequence: CASSQDVLPSYEQYF.

The gene calls are TRBV11-2 and TRBJ2-3; tentatively, D is TRBD2 (6 bases). V was trimmed by 5 bases and J by 2 bases, leaving 17 bases between them. The CDR3 consists of 16 residues. CDR1 is SGHAT, CDR2 FQNNGV, per germline. The CDR3 spells CASSASGTAITDTQYF. CDR3 sequence (DNA): TGTGCCAGCAGCGCCTCCGGGACTGCAATCACAGATACGCAGTATTTT.

This clonotype has a handful of counts. This sequence joins TRBV5-5 and TRBJ1-5; D is undetermined. The V gene's germline CDR1 is SGHKS and CDR2 YYEKEE (reference sequence). The CDR3 has 16 amino acids. Trimming shortened V by 0 bases and J by 1 base, and 11 bases separated the two germline ends. CDR3 nucleotides: TGTGCCAGCAGCTTGGTGGGCCTGGGAAGCAATCAGCCCCAGCATTTT. It is translated as CASSLVGLGSNQPQHF.

This sequence joins TRBV5-1 and TRBJ1-2; a weak D match, TRBD1 (6 bases). Per the germline V gene, CDR1 is SGHRS and CDR2 is YFSETQ. This CDR3 comprises 15 residues. Trimming pared 1 base from V and 2 bases from J, leaving 12 bases between. The CDR3 DNA reads as TGCGCCAGCAGCTTGATGGCAACAGGGAACTATGGCTACACCTTC. Protein: CASSLMATGNYGYTF.

There are many counts of this clonotype. The chain combines TRBV12-3 or TRBV12-4 with TRBJ1-6; no clear D gene. This CDR3 is 12 amino acids long. Between the trimmed V and J ends, which lost 6 bases and 6 bases, there was a span of 6 bases. The CDR3 loop is CASSPRNSPLHF. In DNA form, the CDR3 reads TGTGCCAGCAGCCCACGTAATTCACCCCTCCACTTT.

The CDR3 reads CASSYIPGPSRDTEAFF. The CDR3 coding sequence is TGTGCCAGCAGCTACATACCGGGCCCTTCAAGGGACACTGAAGCTTTCTTT. The V call is TRBV6-5, the J call TRBJ1-1, with no clear D. CDR1 is MNHEY, CDR2 SVGAGI, per germline. This CDR3 has 17 residues. Trimming stripped 6 bases from V and 3 bases from J, with 23 bases between.